The text below deals with one T cell receptor (beta chain). This entry comes from a study of blood T cells in healthy people across ages. The V segment lost 2 bases and the J segment 3 bases; nucleotides outside the gene matches: 3. The CDR3 spans 15 residues. The germline V gene encodes CDR1 SEHNR and CDR2 FQNEAQ (reference sequence). With a J-beta primer mix and a sample-barcoded 5' primer, a second PCR ran about 7 to 11 cycles. Each single sample gave us at least 3 million CDR3-containing paired-end reads. MiXCR, applied by TCRdb to the 5' RACE reads, yields one record per CDR3 protein. The table shows roughly 1 million distinct CDR3 sequences, with approximately 26% occurring only once. These same records also appear under a second study, on T cells of mothers and their children.

The TCR was taken from a girl aged 2 to 10 in good health. The J gene is TRBJ2-3, the V gene TRBV7-9; 9 nucleotides match TRBD1. The sample was blood. CDR3 in amino acids: CASSLNRGRTDTQYF. The CDR3 coding sequence is TGTGCCAGCAGCTTAAACAGGGGGCGGACAGATACGCAGTATTTT.